This TCR beta chain comes out of a study of T cells in localized non-small cell lung cancer (dated by TCRdb to the early 2020s). Study-wide context: T cell repertoires of 236 early-stage NSCLC patients were analyzed, with tumors being compared against uninvolved tumor-adjacent lungs. The mean age of the NSCLC patients was 60 to 85 years, with about 130 men and 107 women. The cohort was made up of a few hundred treatment-naive NSCLC patients whose localized lung tumors had been resected. What the research found in general, with its limitations: Because the study design was exploratory, TCR variables were selected using unadjusted p-values without false-discovery rate correction. Because multi-region tumor sequencing was not performed, intratumor heterogeneity could not be ruled out. Uninvolved tumor-adjacent lung showed the highest T cell clonality, higher than tumor, which suggests more focused antigenic responses in the uninvolved tumor-adjacent lung. Longer overall survival was associated with higher blood T cell density, whereas shorter survival was associated with higher adjacent-lung clonality. A median of approximately 57 of the top 100 tumor clones were detected in paired uninvolved adjacent lung, and 28 of these tumor clones were also found among the top 100 clones of the paired uninvolved adjacent lung.

At diagnosis, peripheral blood, uninvolved tumor-adjacent lung and tumor were collected and were preserved as a mix of fresh-frozen and FFPE material. For TCR repertoire profiling, blood samples were analyzed in the form of peripheral blood mononuclear cells. Germline trimming amounts to 3 bases on V and 9 bases on J, with 14 as the count of junction bases outside the gene matches. Inclusive of the bounding cysteine and phenylalanine, the CDR3 is 17 residues long. Only the CDR3 DNA is retained, 51 bases long and in frame from the first base. CDR1 and CDR2, per the germline V gene (reference sequence), are LNHDA and SQIVND. TCR beta CDR3 regions were sequenced from DNA using the immunoSEQ Assay. Regarding the original processing steps: T cell density was computed as TCR beta template counts normalized to usable DNA estimated by amplifying housekeeping genes. Richness was estimated using the preseqR package, with extrapolation to 400,000 templates for PBMC samples and to 120,000 templates for tissue samples. Clonality was defined as one minus Pielou's evenness. Tissue-enriched TCRs were identified by differential abundance testing using productive amino-acid clonotypes, minimum total count 5 and alpha 0.1. Repertoire overlap between compartments was quantified with the Jaccard Index and Morisita Overlap Index. GLIPH grouped TCR beta CDR3s together with public tetramer-defined viral CDR3s, and a viral motif had to include at least three viral sequences and show V-gene enrichment. This immuneACCESS table, as held by TCRdb, lists in-frame sequences with V and J called but not all clones. Of the missing ones, under half trace to an unresolved V gene in checked studies; the others have no known cause. The V and J calls and clone size were taken over from that table, and D and trimming were inferred from the DNA. The sample table shows some 27,000 clones, and more than 75% are seen once. The ten largest clones represent 10% to 15% of the sample.

As for this clone: Its antigen is unknown. Base qualities are not provided; no much larger clone lies one nucleotide away.

The sequencing here drew on peripheral blood, taken before any cancer treatment. The V gene is TRBV19 and the J gene is TRBJ1-6; the central 7 bases match TRBD1. The source is a female donor of 60 years or more with stage III squamous cell lung carcinoma. The CDR3 region: CASSILGGASIISPLHF. The DNA sequence is TGTGCCAGTAGTATCCTAGGGGGCGCGTCGATTATTTCACCCCTCCACTTT. Full variable domain (CDR3 extended with the reference TRBV19 and TRBJ1-6 proteins): DGGITQSPKYLFRKEGQNVTLSCEQNLNHDAMYWYRQDPGQGLRLIYYSQIVNDFQKGDIAEGYSVSREKKESFPLTVTSAQKNPTAFYLCASSILGGASIISPLHFGNGTRLTVT.